This TCR beta chain was sequenced during a study of post-analysis software for immune sequencing data. Study conclusions and caveats: Comparison of patients with controls showed five TRBV segments more frequent in patients, TRBV5-6, TRBV5-1 and TRBV20-1 among them.

About this clonotype: Antigen: not known.

The CDR3 length is 15 residues. Germline CDR1 LNHNV, CDR2 YYDKDF (reference sequence). Trimming left V 2 bases short and J 5 bases short, with 15 bases between. Sequencing libraries made from TCR beta cDNA carried unique molecular identifiers. TCRdb independently ran MiXCR on the PCR reads; one entry per CDR3 protein. The sample has roughly 700,000 distinct CDR3 sequences, 25% to 30% seen once. This clonotype originated in a girl aged 10 to 17 with multiple sclerosis. The sample comprised blood. The rearrangement links TRBV15 to TRBJ2-5; perhaps TRBD2 as D (5 bases). The CDR3 loop is CATSRSRNRGETQYF. CDR3 nucleotide sequence: TGTGCCACCAGCAGATCCCGGAACCGCGGGGAGACCCAGTACTTC.